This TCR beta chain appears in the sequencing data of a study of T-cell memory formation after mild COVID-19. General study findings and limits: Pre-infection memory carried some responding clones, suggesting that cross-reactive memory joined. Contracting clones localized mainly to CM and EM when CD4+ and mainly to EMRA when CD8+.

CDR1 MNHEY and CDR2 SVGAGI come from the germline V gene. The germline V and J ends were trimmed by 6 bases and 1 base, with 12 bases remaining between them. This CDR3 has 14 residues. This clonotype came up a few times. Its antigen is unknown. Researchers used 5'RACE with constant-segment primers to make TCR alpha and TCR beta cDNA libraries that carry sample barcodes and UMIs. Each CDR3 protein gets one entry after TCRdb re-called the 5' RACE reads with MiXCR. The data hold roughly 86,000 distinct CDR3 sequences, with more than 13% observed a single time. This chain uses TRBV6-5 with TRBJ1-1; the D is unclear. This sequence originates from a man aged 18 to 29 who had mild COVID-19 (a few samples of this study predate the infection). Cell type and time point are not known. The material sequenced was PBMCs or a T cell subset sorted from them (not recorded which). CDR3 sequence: CASRARSGNTEAFF. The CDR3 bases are TGTGCCAGCAGAGCACGGTCGGGGAACACTGAAGCTTTCTTT.